These T cell receptor beta chains were read from a single sample in a study of T-cell memory formation after mild COVID-19. Each CDR3 protein is one row after TCRdb ran MiXCR on the 5' RACE reads. Of roughly 170,000 distinct CDR3 sequences listed, over 20% are singletons. Input material: PBMCs or a T cell subset sorted from them (not recorded which). These receptors all stem from an adult woman who had mild COVID-19 (a few samples of this study predate the infection). Cell type and time point are not known. Both conserved end residues are part of each CDR3. D genes are given only for firm matches. Clone size is given for some rows only: seen once, a few or many times, or a class if the clone is expanded.

v_call	d_call	j_call	clone_size	cdr3_nt	cdr3_aa
TRBV4-3	TRBD1	TRBJ1-4	-	TGCGCCAGCAGCCAAGATAGGGGGCGGGAAAAACTGTTTTTT	CASSQDRGREKLFF
TRBV7-8	TRBD1	TRBJ1-5	-	TGTGCCAGCAGCTTAGCCCGAGGGACAGGGGAGCAGCCCCAGCATTTT	CASSLARGTGEQPQHF
TRBV6-2/TRBV6-3	TRBD2	TRBJ2-1	-	TGTGCCAGCACTGGGGGACTAGCGGAGCTCAATGAGCAGTTCTTC	CASTGGLAELNEQFF
TRBV20-1	TRBD2	TRBJ2-7	few	TGCAGTGCGCCACTAGCGGGGGACACCTACTCCTACGAGCAGTACTTC	CSAPLAGDTYSYEQYF
TRBV15	TRBD2	TRBJ2-7	few	TGTGCCACCAGCACAGGGAGGGGTTCCGAGCAGTACTTC	CATSTGRGSEQYF
TRBV5-1	-	TRBJ2-7	-	TGCGCCAGCAGCTTTTACAGGGATGGCGAGCAGTACTTC	CASSFYRDGEQYF
TRBV11-2	-	TRBJ2-7	few	TGTGCCAGCAGCGTCCGATCCTACGAGCAGTACTTC	CASSVRSYEQYF
TRBV5-1	-	TRBJ2-1	few	TGCGCCAGCAGCCTGCCCCGGGGTATCCTCTCCAATGAGCAGTTCTTC	CASSLPRGILSNEQFF
TRBV20-1	TRBD2	TRBJ2-3	few	TGCAGTGCTAGAGGCCGGACTAGCGGGAGGGCCCTCAGAGATACGCAGTATTTT	CSARGRTSGRALRDTQYF
TRBV29-1	-	TRBJ1-1	few	TGCAGCGTTGATGGGCCGAACACTGAAGCTTTCTTT	CSVDGPNTEAFF
TRBV18	TRBD2	TRBJ2-1	-	TGTGCCAGCTCACCCGGCGGGGGGAGAAACAATGAGCAGTTCTTC	CASSPGGGRNNEQFF
TRBV9	TRBD2	TRBJ2-5	-	TGTGCCAGCAGCCCAGGGACTAGGGGCAAAGAGACCCAGTACTTC	CASSPGTRGKETQYF
TRBV4-1	-	TRBJ2-7	once	TGCGCCAGCAGCCAAGCCGGGACACTTTACGAGCAGTACTTC	CASSQAGTLYEQYF
TRBV7-9	TRBD2	TRBJ2-1	-	TGTGCCAGCAGCTTGGGACTAGCGGGAAGAATCAATGAGCAGTTCTTC	CASSLGLAGRINEQFF
TRBV7-6	-	TRBJ2-2	-	TGTGCCAGCAAAGGAACAGAGATGAACACCGGGGAGCTGTTTTTT	CASKGTEMNTGELFF